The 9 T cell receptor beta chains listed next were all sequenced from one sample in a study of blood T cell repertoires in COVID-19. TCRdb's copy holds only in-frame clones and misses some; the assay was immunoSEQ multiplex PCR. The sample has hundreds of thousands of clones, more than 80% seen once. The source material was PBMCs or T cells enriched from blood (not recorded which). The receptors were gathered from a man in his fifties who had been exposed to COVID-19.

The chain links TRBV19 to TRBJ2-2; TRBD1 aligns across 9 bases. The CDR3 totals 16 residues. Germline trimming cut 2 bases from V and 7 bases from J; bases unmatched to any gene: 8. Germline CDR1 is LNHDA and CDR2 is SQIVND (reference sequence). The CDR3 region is CASSIRDRAVGGELFF. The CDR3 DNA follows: TGTGCCAGTAGTATACGGGACAGGGCCGTTGGCGGGGAGCTGTTTTTT.

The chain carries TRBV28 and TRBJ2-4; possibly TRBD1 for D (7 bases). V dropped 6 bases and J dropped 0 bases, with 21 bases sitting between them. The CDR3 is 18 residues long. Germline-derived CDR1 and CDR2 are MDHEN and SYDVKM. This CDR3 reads CASRGEGAGLLAKNIQYF. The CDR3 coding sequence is TGTGCCAGCAGGGGTGAGGGGGCGGGATTATTAGCCAAAAACATTCAGTACTTC.

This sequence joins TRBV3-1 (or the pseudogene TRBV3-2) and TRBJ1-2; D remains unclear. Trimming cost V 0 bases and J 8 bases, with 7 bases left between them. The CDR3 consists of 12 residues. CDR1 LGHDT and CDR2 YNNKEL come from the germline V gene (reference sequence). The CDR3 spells CASSQDRNGYTF. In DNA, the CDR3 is TGTGCCAGCAGCCAAGACAGGAACGGCTACACCTTC.

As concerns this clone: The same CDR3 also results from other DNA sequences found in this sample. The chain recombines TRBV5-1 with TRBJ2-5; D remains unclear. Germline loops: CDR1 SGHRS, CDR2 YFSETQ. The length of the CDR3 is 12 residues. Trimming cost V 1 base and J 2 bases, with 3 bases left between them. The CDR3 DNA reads TGCGCCAGCAGCTTGCAACAAGAGACCCAGTACTTC. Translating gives CASSLQQETQYF.

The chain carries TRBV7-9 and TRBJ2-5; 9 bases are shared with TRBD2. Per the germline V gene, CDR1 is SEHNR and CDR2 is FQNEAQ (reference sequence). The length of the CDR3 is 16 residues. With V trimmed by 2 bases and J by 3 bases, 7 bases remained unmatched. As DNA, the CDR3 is TGTGCCAGCAGCTTACACGGCGGGAGGGCCGAAGAGACCCAGTACTTC. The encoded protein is CASSLHGGRAEETQYF.

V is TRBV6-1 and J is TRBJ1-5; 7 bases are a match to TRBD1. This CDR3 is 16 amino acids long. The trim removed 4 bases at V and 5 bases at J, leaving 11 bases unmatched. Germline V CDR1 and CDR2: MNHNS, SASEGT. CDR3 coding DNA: TGTGCCAGCAGTGGAGGGACAGCTCTAGGGGATCAGCCCCAGCATTTT. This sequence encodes CASSGGTALGDQPQHF.

The CDR3 region is CASSLPGQGAGNIQYF. CDR3 sequence (DNA): TGTGCCAGCAGCCTTCCGGGACAGGGGGCGGGAAACATTCAGTACTTC. The V gene is TRBV5-4, the J gene TRBJ2-4; 12 nucleotides line up with TRBD1. The CDR3 has 16 amino acids. Trimming cost V 4 bases and J 6 bases; bases outside gene matches: 8. The germline gives CDR1 SGHNT, CDR2 YYREEE (reference sequence). The variable domain in full, completed from reference TRBV5-4 and TRBJ2-4, reads ETGVTQSPTHLIKTRGQQVTLRCSSQSGHNTVSWYQQALGQGPQFIFQYYREEENGRGNFPPRFSGLQFPNYSSELNVNALELDDSALYLCASSLPGQGAGNIQYFGAGTRLSVL.

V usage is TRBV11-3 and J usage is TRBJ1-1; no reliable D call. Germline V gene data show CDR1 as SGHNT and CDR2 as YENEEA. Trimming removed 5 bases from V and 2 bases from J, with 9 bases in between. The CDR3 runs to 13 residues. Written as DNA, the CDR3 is TGTGCCAGCAGCATTCACAGCAACACTGAAGCTTTCTTT. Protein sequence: CASSIHSNTEAFF. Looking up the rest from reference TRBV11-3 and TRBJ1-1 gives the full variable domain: EAGVVQSPRYKIIEKKQPVAFWCNPISGHNTLYWYLQNLGQGPELLIRYENEEAVDDSQLPKDRFSAERLKGVDSTLKIQPAELGDSAVYLCASSIHSNTEAFFGQGTRLTVV.

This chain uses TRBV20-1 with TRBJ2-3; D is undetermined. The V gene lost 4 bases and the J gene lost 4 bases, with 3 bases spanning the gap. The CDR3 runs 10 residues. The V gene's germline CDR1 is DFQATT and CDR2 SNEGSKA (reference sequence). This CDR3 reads CSATADTQYF. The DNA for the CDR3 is TGCAGTGCTACGGCAGATACGCAGTATTTT.